Listed here are 14 T cell receptor beta chains from one sample, sequenced in a study of cytomegalovirus exposure and HLA in healthy donors. The PCR had 60 Vbeta and 13 Jbeta primers. TCRdb's copy holds only in-frame clones and misses some; the assay was immunoSEQ multiplex PCR. The sample includes under 200,000 clones, approximately 75% of them seen just once. The specimen was PBMCs. These receptors all come from a man aged 50 to 60 in good health and CMV-seropositive.

This clone was detected a few times. The CDR3 DNA reads TGTGCCAGTAGAGGAGGGGAGAGCACTGAAGCTTTCTTT. The encoded protein is CASRGGESTEAFF. The rearrangement links TRBV19 to TRBJ1-1; a weak D match, TRBD1 (5 bases). This CDR3 comprises 13 residues. Germline V gene data show CDR1 as LNHDA and CDR2 as SQIVND (reference sequence). Trimming cost V 6 bases and J 4 bases, with 12 bases left between them.

The table lists this clone with a count of one. For the CDR3, the DNA is TGTGCCAGCAGCCCTGGGGACAGGGGGTCCGAGCAGTACTTC. The encoded protein is CASSPGDRGSEQYF. The chain recombines TRBV5-4 with TRBJ2-7; 11 nucleotides agree with TRBD1. This CDR3 spans 14 amino acids. Germline V gene sequence: CDR1 SGHNT, CDR2 YYREEE (reference sequence). With 4 bases clipped from V and 6 bases from J, the junction kept 6 bases outside the gene matches.

The chain couples TRBV7-2 to TRBJ1-6, with 11 positions matching TRBD1. V lost 5 bases and J lost 5; bases outside the gene matches: 5. CDR1 and CDR2 (germline): SGHTA, FQGNSA. CDR3 length: 16 residues. CDR3 sequence (DNA): TGTGCCAGCAGCCGAAGGACAGGGGGCGATAATTCACCCCTCCACTTT. It encodes CASSRRTGGDNSPLHF.

V is TRBV27 and J is TRBJ2-1, with TRBD2 matching 12 bases. This CDR3 is built from 16 residues. The ends lost 5 bases at V and 8 bases at J; junction bases unmatched: 10. Germline CDR1 MNHEY, CDR2 SMNVEV (reference sequence). The CDR3 here is CASSQVATSGGYEQFF. In DNA, the CDR3 is TGTGCCAGCAGTCAAGTCGCGACTAGCGGGGGTTATGAGCAGTTCTTC.

The J gene is TRBJ1-2, the V gene TRBV27; D perhaps matches TRBD1 (6 bases). Germline loops: CDR1 MNHEY, CDR2 SMNVEV (reference sequence). This CDR3 contains 16 residues. Trimming cost V 6 bases and J 5 bases, with 22 bases left between them. This CDR3 is CASSPLGPGGDYGYTF. The CDR3 DNA is TGTGCCAGCAGCCCTCTCGGTCCGGGGGGCGATTATGGCTACACCTTC.

The chain links TRBV4-1 to TRBJ2-1; 9 bases agree with TRBD2. V dropped 0 bases and J dropped 9; count of bases not matched to a gene: 6. CDR1 is MGHRA, CDR2 YSYEKL, per germline. This CDR3 comprises 15 residues. In DNA, the CDR3 is TGCGCCAGCAGCCAAGACTGGCGGGGGGGCGGTGAGCAGTTCTTC. Its translation is CASSQDWRGGGEQFF.

V usage is TRBV4-1 and J usage is TRBJ2-4; tentative D call: TRBD2 (5 bases). CDR1 and CDR2 from the germline V gene are MGHRA and YSYEKL. Trimming pared 1 base from V and 9 bases from J, leaving 13 bases between. The CDR3 runs 14 residues. The CDR3 loop is CASSQARTRFIQYF. The DNA for the CDR3 is TGCGCCAGCAGCCAAGCCCGGACTCGATTCATTCAGTACTTC.

V and J are TRBV7-9 and TRBJ2-7, with TRBD1 identical over 10 bases. Trimming removed 5 bases from V and 10 bases from J; junction bases left unmatched: 8. Germline V CDR1 and CDR2: SEHNR, FQNEAQ (reference sequence). This CDR3 has 13 amino acids. Written as DNA, the CDR3 is TGTGCCAGCAGCCCGCTTGGACAGGGGGAACAGTACTTC. It is translated as CASSPLGQGEQYF.

The chain has TRBV10-3 and TRBJ2-5; D unclear. Germline CDR1 ENHRY, CDR2 SYGVKD. The CDR3 extends over 13 amino acids. The ends were cut back, 0 bases at V and 4 bases at J, with 6 bases in the middle. CDR3: CAISESQVETQYF. The CDR3 bases are TGTGCCATCAGTGAGTCCCAGGTAGAGACCCAGTACTTC.

The CDR3 region has the DNA TGTGCCAGCAGCTTCAGCGGGGGGGCCAGGAATGAGCAGTTCTTC. Its protein is CASSFSGGARNEQFF. The chain couples TRBV13 to TRBJ2-1, with 10 bases matching TRBD2. The CDR3 runs 15 residues. CDR1 and CDR2 (germline): PRHDT, FYEKMQ (reference sequence). Trimming cost V 3 bases and J 7 bases; bases outside gene matches: 6.

This clone was recorded once. V and J are TRBV6-5 and TRBJ1-5, with D unclear. CDR1 and CDR2 from the germline V gene are MNHEY and SVGAGI. The ends were cut back, 6 bases at V and 2 bases at J, with 11 bases in the middle. This CDR3 comprises 14 residues. CDR3 bases: TGTGCCAGCAGGTCCTCCGGTGGCAATCAGCCCCAGCATTTT. Protein sequence: CASRSSGGNQPQHF.

This chain uses TRBV4-2 with TRBJ2-5; TRBD2 is a possible D gene (5 bases). Trimming took off 4 bases at V and 2 bases at J, with 11 bases between the two ends. Germline loops: CDR1 LGHNA, CDR2 YNFKEQ. The CDR3 contains 14 residues. For the CDR3, the DNA is TGTGCCAGCAGCCCGTCTGAGCGGCAAGAGACCCAGTACTTC. Amino acid sequence: CASSPSERQETQYF.

The count of this clone is one. This chain links TRBV6-6 with TRBJ1-3, with 7 bases lining up with TRBD1. The CDR3 loop spans 15 amino acids. Germline lookup yields CDR1 MNHNY and CDR2 SVGAGI (reference sequence). J lost 4 bases, V lost 6 bases, and 9 bases had no gene match. The CDR3 region has the DNA TGTGCCAGCAGCTTCCGGACAGGACGGGGAAACACCATATATTTT. Protein: CASSFRTGRGNTIYF.

There are a few counts of this clone. J is TRBJ2-7 and V is TRBV7-9; a possible D gene is TRBD1 (6 bases). CDR1 and CDR2 from the germline V gene are SEHNR and FQNEAQ (reference sequence). CDR3 length: 16 amino acids. V lost 5 bases and J lost 0, with 17 bases in between. The CDR3 here is CASSTLRDTSSYEQYF. As DNA, the CDR3 is TGTGCCAGCAGCACCTTACGGGACACGAGCTCCTACGAGCAGTACTTC.